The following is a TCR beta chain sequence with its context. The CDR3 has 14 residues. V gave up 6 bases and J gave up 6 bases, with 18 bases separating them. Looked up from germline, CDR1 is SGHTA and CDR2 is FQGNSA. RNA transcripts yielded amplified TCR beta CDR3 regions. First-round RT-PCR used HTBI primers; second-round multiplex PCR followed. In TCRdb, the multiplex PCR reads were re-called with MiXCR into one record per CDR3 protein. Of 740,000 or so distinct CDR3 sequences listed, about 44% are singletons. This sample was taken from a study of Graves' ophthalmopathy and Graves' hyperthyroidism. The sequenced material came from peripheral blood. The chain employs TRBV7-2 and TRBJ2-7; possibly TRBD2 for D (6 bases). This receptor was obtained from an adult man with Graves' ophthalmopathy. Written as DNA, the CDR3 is TGTGCCAGCAGTTTATCGCGGCGGGGCGGCGAGCAGTACTTC. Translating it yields CASSLSRRGGEQYF.